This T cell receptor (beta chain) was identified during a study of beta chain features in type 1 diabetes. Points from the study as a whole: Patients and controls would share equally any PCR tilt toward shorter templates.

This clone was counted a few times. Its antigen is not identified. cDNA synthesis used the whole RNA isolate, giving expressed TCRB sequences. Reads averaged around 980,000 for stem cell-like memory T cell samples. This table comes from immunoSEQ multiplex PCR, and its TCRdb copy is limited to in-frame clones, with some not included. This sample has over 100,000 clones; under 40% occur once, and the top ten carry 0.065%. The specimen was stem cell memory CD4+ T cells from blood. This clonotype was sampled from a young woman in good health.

The CDR3 DNA reads as TGTGCCAGCAGCCGCCGTGGGGACAGGGGAAGCGAGCAGTACTTC. The encoded protein is CASSRRGDRGSEQYF. The rearrangement uses TRBV7-8 and TRBJ2-7; 10 bases map to TRBD1. The CDR3 spans 15 residues. CDR1 is SGHVS, CDR2 FQNEAQ, per germline. The ends lost 5 bases at V and 6 bases at J; junction bases unmatched: 10.